These 8 T cell receptor beta chains originate from one sample sequenced in a study of OX40 agonist ivuxolimab in advanced cancers. Method: immunoSEQ multiplex PCR; TCRdb's copy keeps in-frame clones and lacks some. The sample lists tens of thousands of clones, roughly 90% occurring once. This material consisted of CD4+ or CD8+ T cells sorted from blood, taken in a trial of the OX40 agonist ivuxolimab. These receptors were taken from an adult with an advanced solid tumor such as melanoma, head and neck, liver or kidney cancer.

The chain is built from TRBV7-9 and TRBJ1-1; perhaps TRBD1 as D (6 bases). The V end was cut by 5 bases, the J end by 12 bases, with 16 bases between. The CDR3 length is 12 residues. Germline CDR1 is SEHNR and CDR2 is FQNEAQ (reference sequence). The CDR3 nucleotides read TGTGCCAGCAGCACACGGACAGAGGGTCCTTTCTTT. Amino acid sequence: CASSTRTEGPFF.

This chain connects TRBV30 to TRBJ1-2; a weak D match, TRBD1 (6 bases). This CDR3 is built from 14 residues. V was trimmed by 3 bases and J by 7 bases, leaving 18 bases between them. CDR1 GTSNPN and CDR2 SVGIG come from the germline V gene (reference sequence). The CDR3 is CAWSPLDRRSGYTF. CDR3 DNA: TGTGCCTGGAGCCCCTTGGACAGACGGAGTGGCTACACCTTC.

The V gene is TRBV29-1, the J gene TRBJ2-5; 8 nucleotides line up with TRBD1. Trimming cost V 0 bases and J 4 bases; bases outside gene matches: 7. The CDR3 covers 15 residues. Germline assignment: CDR1 SQVTM and CDR2 ANQGSEA. The CDR3 DNA is TGCAGCGTTGAAGATGGGGCAGGGGGCAGAGAGACCCAGTACTTC. Amino acids: CSVEDGAGGRETQYF.

The chain recombines TRBV6-6 with TRBJ2-7; tentatively, D is TRBD1 or TRBD2 (5 bases each). CDR1 is MNHNY, CDR2 SVGAGI, per germline (reference sequence). This CDR3 is built from 15 residues. Deletions cut 6 bases from V and 5 bases from J, with 20 bases between. CDR3 in amino acids: CASRTPSGTTDEQYF. CDR3 DNA sequence: TGTGCCAGCAGGACACCCTCCGGGACGACCGACGAGCAGTACTTC.

This rearrangement joins TRBV27 to TRBJ1-2; D gene ambiguous. Germline V gene lookup returns CDR1 MNHEY and CDR2 SMNVEV (reference sequence). V lost 4 bases to trimming and J lost 2 bases, with 8 bases between them. This CDR3 is 13 amino acids long. DNA of the CDR3: TGTGCCAGCAGTTACGCGAAAAACTATGGCTACACCTTC. Protein product: CASSYAKNYGYTF.

The V call is TRBV5-1, the J call TRBJ1-6; a weak D match, TRBD1 (5 bases). Trimming removed 4 bases at V and 10 bases at J, with 12 bases between. CDR3 length equals 13 residues. The V gene's germline CDR1 is SGHRS and CDR2 YFSETQ. CDR3 in amino acids: CASSPLDSSPLHF. DNA for the CDR3: TGCGCCAGCAGCCCCCTAGACAGCTCACCCCTCCACTTT. Complete variable domain (other parts from reference TRBV5-1 and TRBJ1-6): KAGVTQTPRYLIKTRGQQVTLSCSPISGHRSVSWYQQTPGQGLQFLFEYFSETQRNKGNFPGRFSGRQFSNSRSEMNVSTLELGDSALYLCASSPLDSSPLHFGNGTRLTVT.

V gene TRBV6-6 combines with J gene TRBJ1-1; the D is unclear. The V gene lost 6 bases and the J gene lost 0 bases, with 5 bases spanning the gap. The CDR3 sequence is 12 residues long. The germline CDR1 and CDR2 sequences are MNHNY and SVGAGI (reference sequence). The CDR3 region is CASSRVNTEAFF. CDR3 in DNA: TGTGCCAGCAGCCGCGTGAACACTGAAGCTTTCTTT.

The chain joins TRBV2 to TRBJ1-1; weak D call: TRBD1 (6 bases). The germline V gene encodes CDR1 SNHLY and CDR2 FYNNEI. Trimming took 9 bases from V and 0 from J, leaving 11 bases between them. This CDR3 region has 13 residues. CDR3 nucleotides: TGTGCCAGAACACAGGGACTGAACACTGAAGCTTTCTTT. Encoded protein: CARTQGLNTEAFF.